This TCR beta chain was identified during a study of cytomegalovirus exposure and HLA in healthy donors. Trimming stripped 4 bases from V and 0 bases from J, with 13 bases between. Germline V CDR1 and CDR2: SEHNR, FQNEAQ (reference sequence). The CDR3 runs to 15 residues. Both 60 Vbeta primers and 13 Jbeta primers went into the PCR. Here immunoSEQ multiplex PCR was the method, and the copy in TCRdb shows in-frame clones only, minus some. Among about 140,000 clones, just under 85% were seen once, and the ten largest hold approximately 2%. The sequenced sample was PBMCs. The genes are TRBV7-9 and TRBJ2-7, with D perhaps matching TRBD1 (6 bases). This receptor was identified in a woman between 40 and 50 years old in good health and CMV-seronegative. CDR3 DNA sequence: TGTGCCAGCAGCTCCGACAGGCAAAGCTCCTACGAGCAGTACTTC. Protein product: CASSSDRQSSYEQYF.